This TCR beta chain was observed in a study of shared clonotypes between healthy human individuals. CD45RO negativity and positive selection for CCR7 defined naive CD8 cells, a population that excluded terminally differentiated effector memory CD45RA+ cells. Assay used: immunoSEQ multiplex PCR; TCRdb lists only in-frame clones, some missing. The sample comprises under 2,000,000 clones, 85% to 95% of which are singletons, and under 1.5% rests with the top ten. This CDR3 is built from 15 residues. V was clipped by 5 bases and J by 4 bases; unmatched bases: 9. Germline CDR1 PRHDT, CDR2 FYEKMQ (reference sequence).

The TCR was taken from a man younger than 35 in good health. Sequencing was performed on naive CD8+ T cells sorted from blood. The chain employs TRBV13 and TRBJ2-3; 7 bases agree with TRBD2. The CDR3 region has the DNA TGTGCCAGCAGCGCCCTGGCGGGGGACCCAGATACGCAGTATTTT. Amino acids: CASSALAGDPDTQYF. Full variable domain (outside the CDR3, taken from reference TRBV13 and TRBJ2-3): AAGVIQSPRHLIKEKRETATLKCYPIPRHDTVYWYQQGPGQDPQFLISFYEKMQSDKGSIPDRFSAQQFSDYHSELNMSSLELGDSALYFCASSALAGDPDTQYFGPGTRLTVL.